In its sample, the clone carrying this T cell receptor beta chain was seen a few times. Its matching antigen is unknown. This entry is derived from a study of post-analysis software for immune sequencing data. Points from the study as a whole: Elevated frequency relative to controls characterized several TRBV segments in patients, TRBV5-6, TRBV5-1 and TRBV20-1 among them.

The CDR3 spans 13 residues. V was cut by 6 bases and J by 0 bases, with 11 bases left in between. Germline-derived CDR1 and CDR2 are DFQATT and SNEGSKA (reference sequence). Included in the TCR beta cDNA libraries were unique molecular identifiers. Input populations of 1 to 10 million T cells gave rise to some 500,000 cDNA molecules. TCRdb reprocessed the PCR reads with MiXCR, giving one entry per CDR3 protein. The repertoire holds hundreds of thousands of distinct CDR3 sequences, with about 44% as singletons. The TCR comes from a girl aged 10 to 17 with multiple sclerosis. V usage is TRBV20-1 and J usage is TRBJ2-5, with D perhaps TRBD1 (6 bases). Specimen: blood. This chain's CDR3 is CSAETGYQETQYF. The DNA of the CDR3 is TGCAGTGCGGAAACAGGGTACCAAGAGACCCAGTACTTC.